This record concerns one T cell receptor (beta chain) sequence. The sample comes from a study of blood T cell repertoires in COVID-19. About the research overall: The United States, Italy and Spain provided the acute and convalescent COVID-19 samples. Sources were T cells, B-cell-depleted T cells, or PBMCs; the material itself was cDNA or gDNA.

CDR3 length: 18 amino acids. Trimming cost V 1 base and J 0 bases, with 15 bases left between them. CDR1 is KGHSH, CDR2 LQKENI, per germline. Authors' methods: Estimated nucleated cell counts came from reference gene primer amplification. Generated by immunoSEQ multiplex PCR, the TCRdb table keeps only in-frame clones and is missing some. V and J calls and clone size are given by that table; D and trimming were obtained from the DNA. The sample lists about 220,000 clones, more than 65% occurring once. This TCR was sampled from a woman aged 80 or older with acute or convalescent COVID-19. Sequences were obtained from peripheral blood. V gene TRBV18 combines with J gene TRBJ1-4; TRBD1 might be the D (6 bases). CDR3 loop: CASSPRGPATATNEKLFF. CDR3 coding DNA: TGTGCCAGCTCACCACGGGGGCCCGCTACTGCAACTAATGAAAAACTGTTTTTT.